The subject of this entry is one T cell receptor beta chain. Its antigen is unidentified. Per the germline V gene, CDR1 is GTSNPN and CDR2 is SVGIG (reference sequence). The CDR3 spans 12 residues. Trimming removed 2 bases at V and 10 bases at J, with 11 bases between. These data are taken from a study of human T cells and chemical hapten exposure. About the study: The use of 2% DPC on around 2 cm by around 2 cm of upper inner arm skin constituted sensitization. Study-level findings and limits: The formation of large CDR3 similarity clusters by expanded TCRs significantly exceeded that of controls. TCRs exceeding a frequency of 1 in 1000 stayed unchanged under DPC sensitization.

TCRdb fed the RACE reads into MiXCR, producing one record per CDR3 protein. This table has under 120,000 distinct CDR3 sequences, 11% appearing once. This sample's time point: patch test 1, 2 weeks after DPC sensitization. Treatment reported: therapeutic diphenylcyclopropenone sensitization with weekly scalp DPC. Blood draws came before every patch-test application. This rearrangement joins TRBV30 to TRBJ2-2, with D uncertain. The input for sequencing was whole blood, taken in connection with sensitization to the hapten diphenylcyclopropenone (DPC). This clonotype was obtained from a woman aged 40-49 years with alopecia areata. Some clones in this sample may be carry-over from other donors' samples. The CDR3 region has the DNA TGTGCCTGGAGTAATACACCGGCGGAGCTGTTTTTT. Protein sequence: CAWSNTPAELFF. Variable domain in full (rest from reference TRBV30 and TRBJ2-2): SQTIHQWPATLVQPVGSPLSLECTVEGTSNPNLYWYRQAAGRGLQLLFYSVGIGQISSEVPQNLSASRPQDRQFILSSKKLLLSDSGFYLCAWSNTPAELFFGEGSRLTVL.